This TCR beta chain was sequenced for a study of T cells in Graves' hyperthyroidism and ophthalmopathy. Study-wide context: Peripheral blood was taken when the disease was first diagnosed, before any treatment began.

On this clonotype itself: As yet, its antigen is unknown.

The study, taken as a whole, reports: Appearing also in blood were most of the thyroid clonotypes expanded above 0.001. Model output signaled ophthalmopathy a median around 5.9 months ahead of onset.

The CDR3 runs to 16 residues. Germline CDR1 reads KGHDR; CDR2 reads SFDVKD. Investigators excluded patients with uncontrolled infection, other autoimmune disease, pregnancy or lactation. What was amplified from RNA transcripts were TCR beta CDR3 regions. An initial round of RT-PCR targeting the TCR CDR3 relied on the HTBI primer set. MiXCR, applied by TCRdb to the multiplex PCR reads, yields one record per CDR3 protein. The profile shows hundreds of thousands of distinct CDR3 sequences, roughly 16% of them singletons. The clonotype was recovered from a woman in her 30s with Graves' hyperthyroidism. This chain connects TRBV24-1 to TRBJ2-1, with D possibly being TRBD1 (5 bases). The tail of the sequence fits TRBJ2-7 better, so the J call may be wrong. The sequenced material came from blood. This chain's CDR3 is CATSDPTGHTYNEQYF. The CDR3 DNA reads TGTGCCACCAGTGATCCTACTGGACATACCTACAATGAGCAGTACTTC.